Presented here are 3 T cell receptor beta chains from one specimen sequenced in a study of cytomegalovirus exposure and HLA in healthy donors. Primers: 60 Vbeta forward and 13 Jbeta reverse. TCRdb keeps only in-frame clones here, not all; method: immunoSEQ multiplex PCR. The sample includes roughly 150,000 clones, 65% to 80% seen only once; the top ten take about 7.7%. Input material: PBMCs. The receptors shown here come from a woman aged 40 to 55 in good health and CMV-seropositive.

The rearrangement links TRBV27 to TRBJ2-1; 16 nucleotides align to TRBD2. The CDR3 is made up of 17 amino acids. V trimming: 4 bases; J trimming: 10 bases; junction bases outside the gene matches: 10. Germline V gene data show CDR1 as MNHEY and CDR2 as SMNVEV (reference sequence). In DNA form, the CDR3 reads TGTGCCAGCAGTTCCGGGACTAGCGGGGGGGCGCAGTTGGAGCAGTTCTTC. This codes for CASSSGTSGGAQLEQFF.

The chain links TRBV6-5 to TRBJ1-2; the D is unclear. The CDR3 contains 14 residues. CDR1 and CDR2 (germline): MNHEY, SVGAGI. V lost 2 bases and J lost 5, with 12 bases in between. The CDR3 DNA sequence: TGTGCCAGCAGTTACGACGGCGGGAGGTATGGCTACACCTTC. Amino acids: CASSYDGGRYGYTF.

This chain uses TRBV11-3 with TRBJ2-1; D perhaps matches TRBD2 (5 bases). The germline V gene encodes CDR1 SGHNT and CDR2 YENEEA. The CDR3 is made up of 13 amino acids. V was shortened by 4 bases and J by 8 bases, with 12 bases between the two germline ends. CDR3 nucleotide sequence: TGTGCCAGCAGCTCAAATCCACTAGATGAGCAGTTCTTC. It specifies CASSSNPLDEQFF.